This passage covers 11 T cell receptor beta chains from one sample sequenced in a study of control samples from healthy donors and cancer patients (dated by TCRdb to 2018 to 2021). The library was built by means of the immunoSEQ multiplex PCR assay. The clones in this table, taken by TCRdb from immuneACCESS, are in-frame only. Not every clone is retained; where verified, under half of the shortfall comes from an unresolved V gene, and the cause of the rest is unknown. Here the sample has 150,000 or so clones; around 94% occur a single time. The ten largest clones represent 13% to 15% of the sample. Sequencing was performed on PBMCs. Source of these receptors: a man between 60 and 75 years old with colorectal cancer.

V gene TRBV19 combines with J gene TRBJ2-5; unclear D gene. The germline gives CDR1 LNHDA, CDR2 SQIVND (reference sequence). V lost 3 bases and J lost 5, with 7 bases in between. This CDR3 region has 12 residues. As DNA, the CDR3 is TGTGCCAGTAGTATGAGGCAGGAGACCCAGTACTTC. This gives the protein CASSMRQETQYF.

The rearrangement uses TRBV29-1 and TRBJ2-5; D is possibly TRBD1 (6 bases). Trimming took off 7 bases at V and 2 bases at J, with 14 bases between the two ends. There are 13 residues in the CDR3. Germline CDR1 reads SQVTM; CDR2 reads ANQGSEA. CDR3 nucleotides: TGCAGCGCCCCGGGACAACCGCAAGAGACCCAGTACTTC. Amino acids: CSAPGQPQETQYF.

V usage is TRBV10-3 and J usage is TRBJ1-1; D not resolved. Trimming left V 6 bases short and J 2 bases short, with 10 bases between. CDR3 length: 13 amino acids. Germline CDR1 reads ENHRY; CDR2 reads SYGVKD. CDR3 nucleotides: TGTGCCATCAGGGGTCAGGCCAACACTGAAGCTTTCTTT. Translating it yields CAIRGQANTEAFF.

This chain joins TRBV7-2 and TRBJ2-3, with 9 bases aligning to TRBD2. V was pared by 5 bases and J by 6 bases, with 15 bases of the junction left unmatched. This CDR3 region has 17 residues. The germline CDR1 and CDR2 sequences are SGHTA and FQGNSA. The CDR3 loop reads CASSPRRGGGAGDTQYF. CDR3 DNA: TGTGCCAGCAGCCCCCGACGAGGCGGGGGGGCAGGCGATACGCAGTATTTT.

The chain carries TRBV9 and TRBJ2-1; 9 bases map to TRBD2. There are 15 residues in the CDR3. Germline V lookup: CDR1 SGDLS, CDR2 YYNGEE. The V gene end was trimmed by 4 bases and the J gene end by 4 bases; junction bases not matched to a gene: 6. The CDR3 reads CASSPWSGGYNEQFF. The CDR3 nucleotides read TGTGCCAGCAGCCCGTGGAGCGGGGGGTACAATGAGCAGTTCTTC.

CDR3 sequence: CASNPGATDTQYF. Here the CDR3 DNA reads TGTGCCAGCAATCCGGGGGCCACAGATACGCAGTATTTT. This chain links TRBV6-5 with TRBJ2-3; D is tentatively TRBD1 or TRBD2 (6 bases each). From germline, CDR1 is MNHEY and CDR2 SVGAGI. Trimming took 7 bases from V and 2 from J, leaving 10 bases between them. The CDR3 runs to 13 residues.

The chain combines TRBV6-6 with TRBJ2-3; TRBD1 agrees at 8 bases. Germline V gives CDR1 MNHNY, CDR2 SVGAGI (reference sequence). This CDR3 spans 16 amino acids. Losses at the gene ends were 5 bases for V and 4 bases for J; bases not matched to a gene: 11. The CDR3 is CASSPRQGIGPDTQYF. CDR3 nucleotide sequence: TGTGCCAGCAGTCCCCGACAGGGGATAGGCCCAGATACGCAGTATTTT.

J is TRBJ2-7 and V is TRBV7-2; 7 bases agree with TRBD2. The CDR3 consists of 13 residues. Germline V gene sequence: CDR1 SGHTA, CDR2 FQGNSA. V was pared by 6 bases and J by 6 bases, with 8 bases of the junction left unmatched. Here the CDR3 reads CASRFERGGEQYF. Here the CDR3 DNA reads TGTGCCAGCAGGTTTGAGCGCGGGGGCGAGCAGTACTTC.

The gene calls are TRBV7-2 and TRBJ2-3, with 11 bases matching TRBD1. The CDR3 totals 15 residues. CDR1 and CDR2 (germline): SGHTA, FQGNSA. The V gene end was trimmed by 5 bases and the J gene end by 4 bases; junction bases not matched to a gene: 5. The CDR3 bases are TGTGCCAGCAGCCCAAGGACAGGGGGCCCAGATACGCAGTATTTT. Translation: CASSPRTGGPDTQYF.

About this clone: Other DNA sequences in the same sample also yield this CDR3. DNA of the CDR3: TGTGCCAGCAGTGATCGGACAGGCGGCAATCAGCCCCAGCATTTT. Protein sequence: CASSDRTGGNQPQHF. V and J are TRBV2 and TRBJ1-5; 7 bases are a match to TRBD1. The V gene end was trimmed by 3 bases and the J gene end by 2 bases; junction bases not matched to a gene: 4. Germline CDR1 reads SNHLY; CDR2 reads FYNNEI. The CDR3 is 15 amino acids.

This CDR3 reads CASSLGDRTPEQYF. The CDR3, as DNA: TGTGCCAGCAGTTTAGGGGACAGGACCCCCGAGCAGTACTTC. The rearrangement links TRBV28 to TRBJ2-7; 8 bases align to TRBD1. Germline CDR1 and CDR2: MDHEN and SYDVKM. The CDR3 has 14 residues. The V gene end was trimmed by 2 bases and the J gene end by 6 bases; junction bases not matched to a gene: 6.